Below, one TCR beta chain is given with its context. The V gene's germline CDR1 is MGHDK and CDR2 SYGVNS. Trimming removed 3 bases from V and 4 bases from J, with 12 bases in between. The CDR3 extends over 14 amino acids. These data belong to a study of T cells after yellow fever vaccination. TCRdb used MiXCR to reprocess the 5' RACE reads, holding one entry per CDR3 protein. The table has 120,000 to 150,000 distinct CDR3 sequences, 7.7% seen once; the top ten hold approximately 0.67%. The chain recombines TRBV25-1 with TRBJ1-1; no clear D. This sequence was found in a man in his thirties or forties who received the YFV17D yellow fever vaccine. Sequencing used CD4+ T cells sorted from PBMCs, obtained 5 days after the yellow fever booster vaccination. CDR3 amino acids: CASSDRTVTTEAFF. Written as DNA, the CDR3 is TGTGCCAGCAGTGACCGGACCGTAACCACTGAAGCTTTCTTT.